The next 16 T cell receptor beta chains were all read from a single sample in a study of beta chain features in type 1 diabetes (dated by TCRdb to between 2018 and 2020). Their antigen targets remain unknown. The library came from the immunoSEQ multiplex PCR assay. All of the isolated RNA was reverse transcribed with the High Capacity cDNA Reverse Transcription Kit, so expressed TCRB transcripts were sequenced. The immuneACCESS repertoire file appears here via TCRdb, limited to in-frame rearrangements. These files lack a portion of the clones; in checked studies, under half of the deficit traces to unresolved V genes, and the cause of the others is not known. The sample table lists more than 120,000 clones, 13% of them with a count of one. The leading ten clones occupy around 1.4% of the sample. The study at large found these results: Type 1 diabetes patients showed a moderate but significant shortening of TCRB CDR3 length in all four CD4+ subsets.

The sample comprised central memory CD4+ T cells from blood. The receptors come from a man between 18 and 35 years old with type 1 diabetes.

J is TRBJ2-7 and V is TRBV14; TRBD2 might be the D (6 bases). In germline, CDR1 is SGHDN, CDR2 FVKESK. V lost 5 bases to trimming and J lost 1 base, with 27 bases between them. The CDR3 contains 19 residues. The CDR3: CASSSPRAKGRTTSYEQYF. The DNA for the CDR3 is TGTGCCAGCAGCTCTCCACGGGCCAAGGGCAGGACTACATCCTACGAGCAGTACTTC.

This clone was found a few times. Other DNA sequences from this sample encode an identical CDR3 as well. This chain connects TRBV5-1 to TRBJ2-5; no firm D call. V dropped 0 bases and J dropped 2 bases, with 11 bases sitting between them. The germline V gene has CDR1 SGHRS and CDR2 YFSETQ. This CDR3 is 15 amino acids long. CDR3 DNA: TGCGCCAGCAGCTTGGGAACTGGACCTCAAGAGACCCAGTACTTC. Amino acids: CASSLGTGPQETQYF.

Only a few counts were recorded for this clone. Other DNA sequences from this sample encode an identical CDR3 as well. The rearrangement uses TRBV27 and TRBJ1-2, with D hard to call. CDR1 MNHEY and CDR2 SMNVEV come from the germline V gene (reference sequence). CDR3 length equals 13 residues. The germline V and J ends were trimmed by 6 bases and 6 bases, with 14 bases remaining between them. In nucleotides, the CDR3 is TGTGCCAGCAGCCTGACTCGAGGAGATGGCTACACCTTC. It encodes CASSLTRGDGYTF.

This clone was detected a few times. The V and J genes are TRBV5-1 and TRBJ2-5; 9 nucleotides agree with TRBD2. The CDR3 length is 15 residues. V was pared by 4 bases and J by 4 bases, with 8 bases of the junction left unmatched. Looked up from germline, CDR1 is SGHRS and CDR2 is YFSETQ. CDR3 nucleotide sequence: TGCGCCAGCAGCCCCCCTAGCGGGGTACGAGAGACCCAGTACTTC. Translated: CASSPPSGVRETQYF. Complete variable domain (other parts from reference TRBV5-1 and TRBJ2-5): KAGVTQTPRYLIKTRGQQVTLSCSPISGHRSVSWYQQTPGQGLQFLFEYFSETQRNKGNFPGRFSGRQFSNSRSEMNVSTLELGDSALYLCASSPPSGVRETQYFGPGTRLLVL.

This clone has just a few counts. This chain links TRBV14 with TRBJ1-1; D ambiguous. The V end lost 10 bases, the J end lost 7 bases, and 19 bases lay between the germline ends. Germline V gene sequence: CDR1 SGHDN, CDR2 FVKESK. The CDR3 spans 13 residues. CDR3 region: CATQKGDQVEAFF. CDR3 sequence (DNA): TGTGCCACCCAGAAGGGAGATCAGGTTGAAGCTTTCTTT.

The V call is TRBV5-4, the J call TRBJ2-6, with 12 bases aligning to TRBD1. Germline V CDR1 and CDR2: SGHNT, YYREEE (reference sequence). The CDR3 contains 15 residues. Unmatched junction bases numbered 1, after V lost 7 bases and J lost 2 bases. The CDR3 DNA sequence: TGTGCCAGCGGGACAGGGGGCGCTGGGGCCAACGTCCTGACTTTC. Translation gives CASGTGGAGANVLTF.

This sequence joins TRBV6-6 and TRBJ2-2; no definite D call. CDR1 and CDR2 (germline): MNHNY, SVGAGI (reference sequence). The length of the CDR3 is 12 residues. Trimming took off 6 bases at V and 1 base at J, with 3 bases between the two ends. The CDR3 coding sequence is TGTGCCAGCAGCCTGAACACCGGGGAGCTGTTTTTT. Protein product: CASSLNTGELFF.

The CDR3 nucleotides read TGTGCCAGCAGTCCGAGCAGCCCTTTACAAGAGACCCAGTACTTC. It yields the protein CASSPSSPLQETQYF. The chain employs TRBV27 and TRBJ2-5; D gene uncertain. V gave up 5 bases and J gave up 2 bases, with 15 bases separating them. This CDR3 is built from 15 residues. Germline V gives CDR1 MNHEY, CDR2 SMNVEV (reference sequence).

This clone was seen a few times. The chain couples TRBV30 to TRBJ1-5; D gene uncertain. CDR3 length: 12 residues. Per the germline V gene, CDR1 is GTSNPN and CDR2 is SVGIG (reference sequence). The V and J ends lost 7 bases and 7 bases respectively, with 14 bases between them. CDR3 in amino acids: CASEEGDQPQHF. The CDR3, as DNA: TGTGCCTCAGAGGAGGGAGACCAGCCCCAGCATTTT.

This clone was counted between two and nine times. The rearrangement links TRBV4-1 to TRBJ2-3; 7 positions match TRBD2. The CDR3 has 17 amino acids. Germline V gene lookup returns CDR1 MGHRA and CDR2 YSYEKL. Trimming cost V 0 bases and J 2 bases; bases outside gene matches: 8. The CDR3: CASSQDGPAGVTDTQYF. CDR3 sequence (DNA): TGCGCCAGCAGCCAAGATGGGCCCGCGGGGGTCACAGATACGCAGTATTTT.

V gene TRBV7-9 combines with J gene TRBJ1-1; D is ambiguous. Germline-derived CDR1 and CDR2 are SEHNR and FQNEAQ (reference sequence). V was trimmed by 0 bases and J by 5 bases, leaving 7 bases between them. This CDR3 is built from 13 residues. Here the CDR3 DNA reads TGTGCCAGCAGCTTAGCTCTATGGACTGAAGCTTTCTTT. Translating it yields CASSLALWTEAFF.

For this clone: The junction and the germline gene differ at one end; a read error may be behind it. This chain joins TRBV6-1 and TRBJ2-7; possibly TRBD1 for D (5 bases). Germline V gene sequence: CDR1 MNHNS, CDR2 SASEGT. This CDR3 has 13 amino acids. The CDR3 nucleotides are TGTGCCAGCAGCGAAGGGGCCAACCCCGAGCAGTACTTC. Amino acid sequence: CASSEGANPEQYF.

This clone was detected a few times. The chain joins TRBV2 to TRBJ2-2; tentative D call: TRBD2 (5 bases). The CDR3 extends over 15 amino acids. The ends were cut back, 3 bases at V and 4 bases at J, with 12 bases in the middle. Germline V gene lookup returns CDR1 SNHLY and CDR2 FYNNEI. CDR3 residues: CASSEEAAGTGELFF. CDR3 DNA sequence: TGTGCCAGCAGTGAGGAGGCGGCGGGCACCGGGGAGCTGTTTTTT.

The chain links TRBV4-2 to TRBJ2-1; TRBD1 matches 12 bases. Germline values: CDR1 LGHNA, CDR2 YNFKEQ. This CDR3 has 21 amino acids. V trimming: 0 bases; J trimming: 1 base; junction bases outside the gene matches: 13. The CDR3 region is CASSQDLVGTGGLGSYNEQFF. The CDR3, as DNA: TGTGCCAGCAGCCAAGATCTGGTTGGGACAGGGGGCCTCGGGTCCTACAATGAGCAGTTCTTC.

This clone was seen only a few times. The genes are TRBV18 and TRBJ2-3; D is ambiguous. The V and J ends lost 3 bases and 0 bases respectively, with 13 bases between them. There are 16 residues in the CDR3. Germline V gives CDR1 KGHSH, CDR2 LQKENI. The CDR3 here is CASSPQAAPSTDTQYF. CDR3 nucleotides: TGTGCCAGCTCACCTCAGGCGGCCCCTAGCACAGATACGCAGTATTTT.

V and J are TRBV7-2 and TRBJ2-5; D is uncertain. Germline V lookup: CDR1 SGHTA, CDR2 FQGNSA. The CDR3 sequence is 14 residues long. The germline V and J ends were trimmed by 6 bases and 6 bases, with 17 bases remaining between them. The CDR3 sequence is CASSKEAGKKTQYF. For the CDR3, the DNA is TGTGCCAGCAGTAAAGAGGCAGGCAAGAAGACCCAGTACTTC.